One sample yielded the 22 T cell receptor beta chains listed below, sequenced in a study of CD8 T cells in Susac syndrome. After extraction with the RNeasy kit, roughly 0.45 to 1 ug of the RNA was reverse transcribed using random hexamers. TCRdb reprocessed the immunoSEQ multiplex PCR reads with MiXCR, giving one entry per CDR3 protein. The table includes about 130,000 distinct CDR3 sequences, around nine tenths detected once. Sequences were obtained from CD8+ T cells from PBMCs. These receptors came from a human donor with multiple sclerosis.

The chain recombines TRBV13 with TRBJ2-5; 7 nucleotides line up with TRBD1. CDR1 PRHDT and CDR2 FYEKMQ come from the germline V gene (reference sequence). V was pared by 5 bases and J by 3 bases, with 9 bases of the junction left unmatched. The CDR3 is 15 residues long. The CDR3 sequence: CASSVIGTAKETQYF. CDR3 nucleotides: TGTGCCAGCAGCGTGATAGGGACAGCAAAAGAGACCCAGTACTTC.

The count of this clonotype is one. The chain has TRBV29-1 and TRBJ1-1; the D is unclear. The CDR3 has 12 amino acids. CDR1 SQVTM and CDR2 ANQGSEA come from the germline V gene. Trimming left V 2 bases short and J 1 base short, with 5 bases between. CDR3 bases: TGCAGCGTTGAACCGGGGAACACTGAAGCTTTCTTT. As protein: CSVEPGNTEAFF.

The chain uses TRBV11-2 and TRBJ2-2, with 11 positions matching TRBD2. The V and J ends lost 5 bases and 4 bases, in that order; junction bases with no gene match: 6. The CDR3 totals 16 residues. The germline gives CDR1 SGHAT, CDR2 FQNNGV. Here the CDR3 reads CASSALAGGSTGELFF. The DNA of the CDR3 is TGTGCCAGCAGCGCCCTAGCGGGAGGTAGCACCGGGGAGCTGTTTTTT.

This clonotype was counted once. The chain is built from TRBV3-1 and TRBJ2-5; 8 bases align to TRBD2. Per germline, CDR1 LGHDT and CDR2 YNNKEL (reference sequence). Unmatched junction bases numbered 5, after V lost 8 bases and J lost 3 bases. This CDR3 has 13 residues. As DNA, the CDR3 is TGTGCCAGCGTACTAGCGGAGGAAGAGACCCAGTACTTC. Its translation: CASVLAEEETQYF.

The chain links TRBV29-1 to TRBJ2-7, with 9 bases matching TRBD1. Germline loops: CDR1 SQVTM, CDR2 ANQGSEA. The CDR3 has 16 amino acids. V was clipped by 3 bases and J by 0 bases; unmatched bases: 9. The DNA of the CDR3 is TGCAGCGTTGAGAGGGACGGACAGGGGAGCTCCTACGAGCAGTACTTC. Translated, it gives CSVERDGQGSSYEQYF.

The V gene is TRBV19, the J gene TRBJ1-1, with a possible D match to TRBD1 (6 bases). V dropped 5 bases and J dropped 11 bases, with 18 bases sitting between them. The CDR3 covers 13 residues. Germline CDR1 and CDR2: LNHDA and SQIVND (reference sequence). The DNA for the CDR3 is TGTGCCAGTAGTGAAGGGGGGCAGGTTCGGGCTTTCTTT. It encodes CASSEGGQVRAFF.

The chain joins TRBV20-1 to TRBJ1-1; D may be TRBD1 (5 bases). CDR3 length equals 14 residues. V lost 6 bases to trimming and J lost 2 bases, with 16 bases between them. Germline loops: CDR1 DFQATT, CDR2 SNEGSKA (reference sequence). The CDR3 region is CSAIESGDNTEAFF. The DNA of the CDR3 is TGCAGTGCGATAGAGTCCGGGGACAACACTGAAGCTTTCTTT.

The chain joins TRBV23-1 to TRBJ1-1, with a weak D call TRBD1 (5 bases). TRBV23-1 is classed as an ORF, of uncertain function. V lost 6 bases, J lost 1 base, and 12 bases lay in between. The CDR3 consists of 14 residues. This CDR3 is CASRDRTPNTEAFF. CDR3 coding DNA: TGCGCCAGCAGAGACAGAACACCGAACACTGAAGCTTTCTTT.

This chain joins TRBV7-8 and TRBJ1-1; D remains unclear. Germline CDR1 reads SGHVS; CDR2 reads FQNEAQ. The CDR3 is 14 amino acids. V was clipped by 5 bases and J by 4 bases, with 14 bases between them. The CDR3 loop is CASSPDTIPTEAFF. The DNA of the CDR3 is TGTGCCAGCAGCCCTGACACGATCCCCACTGAAGCTTTCTTT.

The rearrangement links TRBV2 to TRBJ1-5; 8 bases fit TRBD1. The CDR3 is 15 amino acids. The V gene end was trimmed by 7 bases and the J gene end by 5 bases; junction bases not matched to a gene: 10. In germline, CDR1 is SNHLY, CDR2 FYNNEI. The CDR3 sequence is CASTPDRVEDQPQHF. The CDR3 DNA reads TGTGCCAGCACCCCGGACAGGGTAGAAGATCAGCCCCAGCATTTT.

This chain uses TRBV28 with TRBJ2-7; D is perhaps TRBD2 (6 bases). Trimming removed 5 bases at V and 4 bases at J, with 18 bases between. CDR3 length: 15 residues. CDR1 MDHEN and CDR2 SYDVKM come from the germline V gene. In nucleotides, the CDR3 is TGTGCCAGCAGTAGATCCCCCTTGGGGGGTTACGAGCAGTACTTC. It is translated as CASSRSPLGGYEQYF.

DNA for the CDR3: TGTGCCAGTAATCGAGTTTTAGGGGGTCAAGAGACCCAGTACTTC. It translates to CASNRVLGGQETQYF. The J gene is TRBJ2-5, the V gene TRBV19; D is possibly TRBD1 (6 bases). Trimming took off 7 bases at V and 2 bases at J, with 17 bases between the two ends. The CDR3 is 15 amino acids. Germline V gene data show CDR1 as LNHDA and CDR2 as SQIVND (reference sequence).

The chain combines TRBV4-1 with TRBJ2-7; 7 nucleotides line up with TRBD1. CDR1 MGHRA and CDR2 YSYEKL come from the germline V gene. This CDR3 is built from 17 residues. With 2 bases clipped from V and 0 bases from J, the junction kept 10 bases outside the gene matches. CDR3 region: CASSQHFSRDSSYEQYF. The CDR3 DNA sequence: TGCGCCAGCAGCCAACATTTTTCCCGGGACAGCTCCTACGAGCAGTACTTC.

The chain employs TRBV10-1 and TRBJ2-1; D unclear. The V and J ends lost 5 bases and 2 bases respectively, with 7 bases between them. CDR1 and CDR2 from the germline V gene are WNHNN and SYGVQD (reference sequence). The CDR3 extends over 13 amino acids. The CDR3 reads CASSQVPYNEQFF. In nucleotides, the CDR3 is TGCGCCAGCAGTCAAGTTCCCTACAATGAGCAGTTCTTC.

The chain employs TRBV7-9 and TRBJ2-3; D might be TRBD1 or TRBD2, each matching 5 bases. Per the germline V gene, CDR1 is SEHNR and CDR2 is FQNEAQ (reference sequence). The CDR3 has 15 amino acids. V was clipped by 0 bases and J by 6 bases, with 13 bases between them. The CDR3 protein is CASSLARGEQDTQYF. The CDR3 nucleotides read TGTGCCAGCAGCTTAGCGAGAGGGGAGCAGGATACGCAGTATTTT.

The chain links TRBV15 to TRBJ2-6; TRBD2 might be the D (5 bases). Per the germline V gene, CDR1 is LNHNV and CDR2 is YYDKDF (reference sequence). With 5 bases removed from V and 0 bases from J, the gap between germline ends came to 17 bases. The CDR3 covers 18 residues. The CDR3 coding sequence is TGTGCCACCAGCGCCCGCGGGTCCTTCTCCTCTGGGGCCAACGTCCTGACTTTC. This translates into CATSARGSFSSGANVLTF.

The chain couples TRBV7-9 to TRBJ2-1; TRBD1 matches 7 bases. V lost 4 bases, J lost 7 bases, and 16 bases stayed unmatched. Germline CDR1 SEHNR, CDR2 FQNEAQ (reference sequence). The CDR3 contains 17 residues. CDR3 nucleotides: TGTGCCAGCAGCTCTTCGATCAGGGGGAGAGGGTCGAATGAGCAGTTCTTC. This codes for CASSSSIRGRGSNEQFF. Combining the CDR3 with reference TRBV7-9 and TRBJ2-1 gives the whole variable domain DTGVSQNPRHKITKRGQNVTFRCDPISEHNRLYWYRQTLGQGPEFLTYFQNEAQLEKSRLLSDRFSAERPKGSFSTLEIQRTEQGDSAMYLCASSSSIRGRGSNEQFFGPGTRLTVL.

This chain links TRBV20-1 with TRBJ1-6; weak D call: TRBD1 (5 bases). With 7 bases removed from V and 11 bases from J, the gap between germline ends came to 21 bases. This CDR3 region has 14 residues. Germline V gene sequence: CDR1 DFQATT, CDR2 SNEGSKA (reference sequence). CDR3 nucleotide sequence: TGCAGTGTGCCTCTGCGGGACCGCCGAGCACCCCTCCACTTT. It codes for CSVPLRDRRAPLHF.

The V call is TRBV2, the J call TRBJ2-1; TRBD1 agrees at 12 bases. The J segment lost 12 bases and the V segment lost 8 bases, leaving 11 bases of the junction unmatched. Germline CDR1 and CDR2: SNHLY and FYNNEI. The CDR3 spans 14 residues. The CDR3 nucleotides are TGTGCCAGCCACTCTCCGGGACAGGGGGCTCGGCAGTTCTTC. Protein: CASHSPGQGARQFF.

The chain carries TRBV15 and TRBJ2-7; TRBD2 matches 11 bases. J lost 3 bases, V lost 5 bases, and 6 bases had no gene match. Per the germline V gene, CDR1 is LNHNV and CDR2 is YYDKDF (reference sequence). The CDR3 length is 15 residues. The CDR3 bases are TGTGCCACCAGCGAAACTAGCGGGAGATTCTACGAGCAGTACTTC. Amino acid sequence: CATSETSGRFYEQYF.

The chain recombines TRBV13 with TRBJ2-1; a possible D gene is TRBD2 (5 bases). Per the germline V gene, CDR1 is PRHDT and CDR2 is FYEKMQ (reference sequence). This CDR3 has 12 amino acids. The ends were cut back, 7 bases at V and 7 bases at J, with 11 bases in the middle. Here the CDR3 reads CASTWERNEQFF. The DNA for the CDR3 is TGTGCCAGCACGTGGGAGAGGAATGAGCAGTTCTTC.

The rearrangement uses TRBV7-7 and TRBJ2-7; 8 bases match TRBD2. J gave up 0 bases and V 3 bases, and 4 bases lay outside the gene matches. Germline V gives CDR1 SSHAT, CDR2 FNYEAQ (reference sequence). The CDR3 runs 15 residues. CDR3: CASSLRSGSSYEQYF. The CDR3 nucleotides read TGTGCCAGCAGCTTGAGAAGCGGGAGCTCCTACGAGCAGTACTTC.